These 12 T cell receptor beta chains were all obtained from the same sample, sequenced in a study of blood T cells in healthy people across ages. A J-beta primer mix and a sample-barcoded 5' primer were used in a second PCR of roughly 6 to 11 cycles. TCRdb called the 5' RACE reads again in MiXCR, with one record for every CDR3 protein. The sample records about 780,000 distinct CDR3 sequences, around 25% being singletons. Another study also made use of these data, one on T cells of mothers and their children.

The sequenced sample was blood. The receptors were sampled from a boy aged 5 to 17 in good health.

V usage is TRBV6-5 and J usage is TRBJ1-2; unclear D gene. The CDR3 covers 14 residues. Between the trimmed V and J ends, which lost 6 bases and 4 bases, there was a span of 15 bases. Per the germline V gene, CDR1 is MNHEY and CDR2 is SVGAGI. This CDR3 reads CASSPLTGPYGYTF. The CDR3, as DNA: TGTGCCAGCAGCCCCTTGACGGGTCCCTATGGCTACACCTTC.

CDR3 DNA: TGTGCCAGCAGCTCTAGCGCCTACTATAATTCACCCCTCCACTTT. Amino acid sequence: CASSSSAYYNSPLHF. The V gene is TRBV7-8, the J gene TRBJ1-6; D gene unclear. The length of the CDR3 is 15 residues. V lost 4 bases and J 3 bases, leaving 10 bases between the germline ends. Germline V gene data show CDR1 as SGHVS and CDR2 as FQNEAQ. Filled out from reference TRBV7-8 and TRBJ1-6, the complete variable domain reads GAGVSQSPRYKVAKRGQDVALRCDPISGHVSLFWYQQALGQGPEFLTYFQNEAQLDKSGLPSDRFFAERPEGSVSTLKIQRTQQEDSAVYLCASSSSAYYNSPLHFGNGTRLTVT.

The chain links TRBV5-1 to TRBJ2-5; perhaps TRBD1 as D (7 bases). Germline values: CDR1 SGHRS, CDR2 YFSETQ. CDR3 length: 15 residues. V was clipped by 2 bases and J by 4 bases, with 15 bases between them. CDR3: CASSLPGGFRETQYF. DNA for the CDR3: TGCGCCAGCAGCTTACCAGGGGGGTTTCGAGAGACCCAGTACTTC.

The chain joins TRBV15 to TRBJ1-2, with D possibly TRBD1 on 5 matching bases. Germline-derived CDR1 and CDR2 are LNHNV and YYDKDF (reference sequence). V was clipped by 1 base and J by 2 bases, with 17 bases between them. This CDR3 spans 17 amino acids. CDR3 amino acids: CATSRAPINSGNYGYTF. CDR3 DNA: TGTGCCACCAGCAGAGCCCCAATCAATTCAGGGAACTATGGCTACACCTTC. The full variable domain, rest sourced from reference TRBV15 and TRBJ1-2, is DAMVIQNPRYQVTQFGKPVTLSCSQTLNHNVMYWYQQKSSQAPKLLFHYYDKDFNNEADTPDNFQSRRPNTSFCFLDIRSPGLGDTAMYLCATSRAPINSGNYGYTFGSGTRLTVV.

The chain employs TRBV27 and TRBJ2-3, with a weak D call TRBD2 (6 bases). Germline V lookup: CDR1 MNHEY, CDR2 SMNVEV (reference sequence). V was cut by 5 bases and J by 1 base, with 16 bases left in between. The CDR3 loop spans 16 amino acids. In nucleotides, the CDR3 is TGTGCCAGCAGTCCCCTTCGTCAGCGGGGCACAGATACGCAGTATTTT. The encoded protein is CASSPLRQRGTDTQYF.

This clonotype was observed a handful of times. This chain links TRBV28 with TRBJ1-5, with D unresolved. Trimming pared 6 bases from V and 1 base from J, leaving 13 bases between. CDR3 size: 15 residues. Germline-derived CDR1 and CDR2 are MDHEN and SYDVKM. The CDR3 protein is CASSPGGSSNQPQHF. CDR3 nucleotide sequence: TGTGCCAGCAGCCCTGGAGGGAGCAGCAATCAGCCCCAGCATTTT.

As concerns this clonotype: A much larger clone differs from this one at a single base, so this may be a read error. The V gene is TRBV12-3 or TRBV12-4, the J gene TRBJ2-3; TRBD1 matches at 7 bases. The length of the CDR3 is 15 residues. The CDR3 loop reads CVSSLDRVGTDTQYF. In DNA form, the CDR3 reads TGTGTCAGCAGTTTAGACAGGGTGGGCACAGATACGCAGTATTTT.

The chain links TRBV5-1 to TRBJ2-5; 10 bases fit TRBD1. The J call is in doubt because the DNA end fits TRBJ2-7 better. The CDR3 has 15 amino acids. CDR1 is SGHRS and CDR2 is YFSETQ in the germline V gene. The CDR3 DNA follows: TGCGCCAGCAGCTTAATTGGACAGGGGGGCTACGAGCAGTACTTC. It is translated as CASSLIGQGGYEQYF.

The chain couples TRBV6-1 to TRBJ2-4; 7 positions match TRBD2. Trimming at V came to 1 base and at J to 3 bases, leaving 6 bases not matched to a gene. This CDR3 region has 16 residues. Germline loops: CDR1 MNHNS, CDR2 SASEGT. The CDR3 sequence is CASSEEGGGGKNIQYF. The CDR3 DNA reads TGTGCCAGCAGTGAAGAGGGCGGGGGTGGCAAAAACATTCAGTACTTC.

V usage is TRBV5-1 and J usage is TRBJ2-4; possible D gene TRBD2, 5 bases. Germline CDR1 reads SGHRS; CDR2 reads YFSETQ. The V end was cut by 2 bases, the J end by 8 bases, with 14 bases between. The CDR3 is 14 residues long. CDR3 region: CASSFGSRGHIQYF. CDR3 DNA: TGCGCCAGCAGCTTTGGAAGTCGGGGTCACATTCAGTACTTC.

This clonotype has just a few counts. The chain carries TRBV12-3 or TRBV12-4 and TRBJ1-1; D is possibly TRBD1 (5 bases). V was cut by 7 bases and J by 6 bases, with 15 bases left in between. This CDR3 is 13 amino acids long. CDR3 amino acids: CASTTNQGPEAFF. DNA for the CDR3: TGTGCCAGCACCACCAACCAGGGACCTGAAGCTTTCTTT.

The sample holds many counts of this clonotype. This sequence joins TRBV9 and TRBJ2-1; D call uncertain. V was trimmed by 6 bases and J by 4 bases, leaving 14 bases between them. This CDR3 spans 14 amino acids. CDR1 SGDLS and CDR2 YYNGEE come from the germline V gene. CDR3 sequence: CASTPLDHYNEQFF. The CDR3 region has the DNA TGTGCCAGCACTCCCTTGGACCATTACAATGAGCAGTTCTTC.